This TCR beta chain is from a study of shared clonotypes between healthy human individuals. Germline CDR1 and CDR2: SGHTA and FQGNSA. V gave up 2 bases and J gave up 2 bases; unmatched junction bases: 5. This CDR3 is built from 15 residues. Repertoires were generated with immunoSEQ multiplex PCR, while TCRdb's copy carries only in-frame clones and drops some. The sample carries more than 550,000 clones, 90% recorded once. Sequenced sample: memory CD8+ T cells from PBMCs. Subset denoted: CD45RO+ cells pooled with CCR7-negative TemRA cells. V and J are TRBV7-2 and TRBJ2-7; 8 bases fit TRBD1. This TCR derives from a man between 18 and 35 years old in good health. Some clones in this sample may be carry-over from other donors' samples. CDR3 sequence reads: CASSLSDRETYEQYF. CDR3 in DNA: TGTGCCAGCAGCTTATCGGACAGGGAGACCTACGAGCAGTACTTC. Full variable domain (missing parts from reference TRBV7-2 and TRBJ2-7): GAGVSQSPSNKVTEKGKDVELRCDPISGHTALYWYRQSLGQGLEFLIYFQGNSAPDKSGLPSDRFSAERTGGSVSTLTIQRTQQEDSAVYLCASSLSDRETYEQYFGPGTRLTVT.